The entry below gives a single TCR beta chain sequence along with its context. This sample was included in a study of blood T cell repertoires in COVID-19. Study-level background: Acute and convalescent COVID-19 specimens originated in the United States, Italy and Spain. In each case, the material was cDNA or gDNA derived from T cells, B-cell-depleted T cells, or PBMCs.

In the authors' workflow: Estimation of nucleated cell counts relied on the amplification of reference gene primers. Sequencing was performed with immunoSEQ multiplex PCR; in TCRdb, only in-frame clones are kept and a portion is missing. The DNA gave D and trimming, while V, J and clone size come from that table. The table records 220,000 or so clones, 88% of them present only once. Each participant's cohort was designated according to participant-reported clinical history. Germline V gene sequence: CDR1 SNHLY, CDR2 FYNNEI. Trimming cost V 6 bases and J 2 bases, with 3 bases left between them. The CDR3 sequence is 11 residues long.

Sequencing was carried out using PBMCs or T cells enriched from blood (not recorded which). The V gene is TRBV2, the J gene TRBJ2-3; D remains ambiguous. The TCR sequence derives from a woman aged 50 to 60 with acute COVID-19. CDR3 sequence (DNA): TGTGCCAGCAGCTTCACAGATACGCAGTATTTT. It encodes CASSFTDTQYF.